This T cell receptor (beta chain) came from a study of beta chain features in type 1 diabetes. The whole isolated RNA underwent reverse transcription, so sequencing captured expressed TCRB transcripts. Method: immunoSEQ multiplex PCR; TCRdb's copy keeps in-frame clones and lacks some. The sample yields around 600,000 clones, around an eighth seen once. Findings and limits, study-wide: Shortening of TCRB CDR3s, moderate but significant, appeared in all four CD4+ subsets of Type 1 diabetes patients.

With V trimmed by 4 bases and J by 4 bases, 7 bases remained unmatched. The CDR3 is 15 amino acids. Per germline, CDR1 SGHVS and CDR2 FQNEAQ. As to this clone: What it binds is unknown.

Material: naive CD4+ T cells from blood. This chain links TRBV7-8 with TRBJ2-3; 8 bases align to TRBD1. The sequence was collected from a man aged 30 to 39 with type 1 diabetes. As DNA, the CDR3 is TGTGCCAGCAGCTATTGGACAGGGTATTCAGATACGCAGTATTTT. It encodes CASSYWTGYSDTQYF.